One sample yielded the 4 T cell receptor beta chains listed below, sequenced in a study of tissue T cells after allogeneic stem cell transplantation. Time point reported: mouse harvest day 14 after allogeneic transplant. Tail vein injection delivered 10^7 T-cell-depleted bone marrow cells and 10^6 splenic CD5+ T cells. Profiled with immunoSEQ multiplex PCR; TCRdb holds only in-frame clones, not every one. This table has about 3,500 clones, 50% appearing once. The sequenced sample consisted of gut tissue. These receptors were taken from a female BALB/c mouse given C57BL/6 T cells with graft-versus-host disease after an allogeneic hematopoietic cell transplant.

With regard to this clone: The gene names given are mouse names. The missing CDR3 end, 1 residue past where the read stops, is filled in from the germline J gene. The J gene is TRBJ2-4, the V gene TRBV26, with 11 bases aligning to TRBD2. The CDR3 runs to 15 residues. The germline V gene has CDR1 KGHPV and CDR2 FQNQEV (reference sequence). Trimming cost V 6 bases and J 0 bases; bases outside gene matches: 2. The CDR3 reads CASSWDWGSQNTLYF. The covered CDR3 bases are TGTGCCAGCAGCTGGGACTGGGGGAGTCAAAACACCTTGTAC.

In regard to this clone: The gene names here belong to mouse. Coverage ceases 1 residue before the CDR3 finishes, and the germline J gene fills in the end. This sequence joins TRBV3 and TRBJ2-3; a weak D match, TRBD1 (5 bases). Germline CDR1 SNHLY, CDR2 FYNGKV (reference sequence). V lost 2 bases and J lost 1, with 10 bases in between. The CDR3 covers 15 residues. The CDR3 region is CASSLRGGGAETLYF. The CDR3 DNA, read in part, is TGTGCCAGCAGCTTAAGAGGAGGGGGTGCAGAAACGCTGTAT.

Of note for this clone: Gene names and germline match the mouse. The sequenced fragment ends 1 residue before the CDR3 boundary, so the rest is inferred from the germline J gene. V is TRBV23 and J is TRBJ2-7; the tabulated D call, TRBD2, remains unverified against the DNA. The CDR3 length is 14 residues. Germline assignment: CDR1 KGHTA and CDR2 FQNQQP. CDR3 DNA, as far as it was read: TGCTCCAGCAGTCAACGGACTGGGGGTTATGAACAGTAC. It yields the protein CSSSQRTGGYEQY. In full, the CDR3 reads CSSSQRTGGYEQYF.

The table lists this clone with a count of one. Gene names are mouse gene names. The sequenced fragment ends 1 residue before the CDR3 boundary, so the rest is inferred from the germline J gene. V is TRBV19 and J is TRBJ1-1, with 7 bases lining up with TRBD1. Unmatched junction bases numbered 8, after V lost 6 bases and J lost 0 bases. The CDR3 extends over 15 amino acids. Germline CDR1 is FNHDT and CDR2 is SITEND (reference sequence). The CDR3 reads CASKIPGTANTEVFF. The sequenced part of the CDR3 DNA is TGTGCCAGCAAGATCCCCGGGACAGCAAACACAGAAGTCTTC.